This entry lists 4 T cell receptor beta chains sequenced from one sample in a study of cytomegalovirus exposure and HLA in healthy donors. PCR primers comprised 60 Vbeta and 13 Jbeta primers. Measured with immunoSEQ multiplex PCR; TCRdb has only the in-frame clones, and not every one. The table shows about 76,000 clones, with more than 75% occurring only once. Sequences were obtained from PBMCs. The receptors stem from a male donor in good health and CMV-seropositive.

This sequence joins TRBV5-3 and TRBJ2-7, with 11 bases that match TRBD2. TRBV5-3 is an ORF for which the function is uncertain. CDR3 size: 16 residues. V was pared by 4 bases and J by 1 base, with 7 bases of the junction left unmatched. The CDR3 reads CARSVPSGGTSYEQYF. DNA of the CDR3: TGTGCCAGAAGCGTTCCTAGCGGGGGGACTTCCTACGAGCAGTACTTC.

A single count supports this clone. The J gene is TRBJ2-5, the V gene TRBV5-1, with 11 bases matching TRBD2. The CDR3 sequence is 15 residues long. Germline V gives CDR1 SGHRS, CDR2 YFSETQ. V dropped 3 bases and J dropped 5; count of bases not matched to a gene: 6. The CDR3 region is CASSWGTSGSETQYF. Written as DNA, the CDR3 is TGCGCCAGCAGCTGGGGGACTAGCGGCTCGGAGACCCAGTACTTC.

This clone has more than one count but fewer than ten. The chain carries TRBV18 and TRBJ2-1, with 10 bases fitting TRBD2. CDR1 and CDR2 from the germline V gene are KGHSH and LQKENI. Trimming cost V 4 bases and J 3 bases; bases outside gene matches: 6. The CDR3 extends over 16 amino acids. CDR3 coding DNA: TGTGCCAGCTCACTGAATAGCGGGAGGTACTACAATGAGCAGTTCTTC. Its protein is CASSLNSGRYYNEQFF. The variable domain in full, completed from reference TRBV18 and TRBJ2-1, reads NAGVMQNPRHLVRRRGQEARLRCSPMKGHSHVYWYRQLPEEGLKFMVYLQKENIIDESGMPKERFSAEFPKEGPSILRIQQVVRGDSAAYFCASSLNSGRYYNEQFFGPGTRLTVL.

This chain joins TRBV19 and TRBJ2-2, with D hard to call. V gave up 7 bases and J gave up 6 bases, with 18 bases separating them. This CDR3 comprises 15 residues. Looked up from germline, CDR1 is LNHDA and CDR2 is SQIVND (reference sequence). CDR3 amino acids: CASTPRGPSAGELFF. Written as DNA, the CDR3 is TGTGCCAGTACCCCCCGCGGCCCCTCGGCCGGGGAGCTGTTTTTT.